A single T cell receptor beta chain is shown here with its context. The antigen it recognizes is unknown. Base-call qualities are not available, and no considerably larger clone is one nucleotide away. The germline V and J ends show losses of 5 bases and 9 bases respectively, and no gene match explains 8 bases of the junction. CDR1 LNHDA and CDR2 SQIVND are derived from the germline V gene (reference sequence). The cysteine opens and the phenylalanine closes a CDR3 of 14 amino acids. Only the CDR3 DNA is retained, 42 bases long and in frame from the first base. This entry is derived from a study of cytomegalovirus exposure and HLA in healthy donors (dated by TCRdb to the late 2010s). As for the study more broadly: An earlier analysis of some 600 of the donors reported roughly 300 Gb of sequence data and around 120 million unique TCR beta sequences obtained from roughly 170 million T cells. Around 320 gigabases of sequencing data and approximately 85 million unique TCR sequences were included in an early release covering roughly 600 HLA-typed donors. Among the roughly 400 genotyped donors, under 90% belonged to the genetic ancestry cluster associated with self-reported Caucasian donors. The study aimed to test whether cataloging public T cell receptors could reveal signatures of past pathogen exposure. The study used immunosequencing to profile the T cell repertoires of under 700 subjects and linked those repertoires to cytomegalovirus serostatus. In addition to the first cohort of several hundred subjects, a separate validation cohort of 130 or so different subjects was used. The study combined high-throughput TCR immunosequencing, statistical association of individual TCRs with disease status, and machine learning to predict cytomegalovirus infection status. A later analysis re-analyzed previously published TCR beta repertoires from 600 to 850 donors and added high-resolution HLA genotyping to study TCR occurrence patterns. In the later analysis, no new phenotypic data were used to find candidate immune exposures; instead, reliance was placed on TCR beta sequences and their occurrence across donors. In an earlier analysis of 587 of the donors, high-throughput TCR beta sequencing was used to judge whether each TCR beta V gene segment behaved as functional or pseudogenic. Donor age, sex, ethnicity and CMV serostatus were compiled together with the repertoire data. In a later genetic analysis, genome-wide SNP genotypes for about three fifths of the 666 donors were used, and that subset was treated as a discovery cohort. All discovery cohort repertoires had been generated on a single sequencing platform. HLA typing covered class I and class II loci at four-digit resolution. The number of donors typed differed by locus, with 629-630 for A, B, C, DRB1 and DQB1, around 560 for DQA1, some 570 for DPA1, and 472 for DPB1. Several DR-DQ haplotypes were handled as single units for association and clustering because linkage in the cohort was strong. Among 300 to 450 genotyped donors of the cohort, an average of approximately 250,000 unique TCR beta nucleotide sequences were sequenced per donor, around a sixth of them non-productive.

The library was obtained by the immunoSEQ multiplex PCR assay. For the multiplex PCR, a mixture combining 60 forward primers for TCR Vbeta segments and 13 reverse primers for TCR Jbeta segments was used. The CDR3 region of rearranged TCR beta genes was amplified from genomic DNA by a multiplex PCR assay. The Illumina HiSeq System was used to sequence the amplified TCR beta libraries as 87-base-pair reads. As for the authors' bioinformatics: Across the 500 to 750 repertoires, a later analysis counted 80 million or so unique TCR beta chains, some 11 million of which were shared by at least two donors. A nearest-neighbor algorithm error-corrected the raw reads and collapsed the reads into unique sequences, merging closely related sequences to remove PCR and sequencing errors. Alignment of CDR3 sequences to IMGT reference sequences was used to assign V, D and J gene segments. Each retained sequence needed at least a six-nucleotide match to both a V gene segment and a J gene segment. Rearrangements were classified as productive when the CDR3 lacked stop codons and remained in frame with V and J, and all other rearrangements were classified as non-productive. Following IMGT convention, CDR3 was defined as the stretch from the second conserved V-encoded cysteine up to the conserved J-encoded phenylalanine. The earlier analysis of some 580 of the donors excluded any sequence lacking an unambiguous match to a single V gene segment. An earlier analysis of a few hundred of the donors called V segments functional above 56.7% productive rearrangements and segregating when the between-donor standard deviation exceeded 5%. A statistical classification framework was developed to diagnose cytomegalovirus status using the catalog of TCR beta chain sequences. A later analysis assigned V and J genes by comparing TCR nucleotide sequences with IMGT/GENE-DB human TR gene sequences. A later analysis assigned CDR3 sequences and most-parsimonious VDJ recombination scenarios with the TCRdist pipeline. In a later analysis, every TCR beta chain was defined by the combination of its CDR3 amino acid sequence and its V-gene family, and reads without a unique V-gene family were dropped. A later analysis removed 550 to 650 highly shared, low-generation-probability nucleotide sequences to deal with suspected cross-contamination and a sequencing artifact. In a later analysis, a clonal expansion index was calculated for each public chain from normalized within-repertoire ranks of inferred template counts. A later analysis computed generation probabilities with a VDJ recombination model fitted to out-of-frame rearrangements, and checked the results against IGoR. Hypergeometric tests were used in a later analysis to score TCR-TCR, TCR-HLA and TCR-CMV co-occurrence, with a repertoire-size bias correction applied to the TCR pairs. False discovery rates were estimated in a later analysis by permuting HLA or CMV assignments 20 times. In a later analysis, co-occurring TCRs were grouped with DBSCAN, and TCRdist sequence similarity was added when clustering was performed within HLA-allele-positive subsets. For co-occurrence clustering, repertoires with fewer than 30,000 or more than 120,000 public chains were excluded, along with four to six repertoires with anomalous nucleotide sharing. Imported from immuneACCESS, the table was reduced by TCRdb to in-frame sequences with V and J called. These copies leave out some clones; in studies compared against another copy, an unresolved V gene accounts for under half, and the cause of the remainder is not known. V and J calls and clone size are as listed in that table; D and trimming were resolved from the DNA. The sample records over 100,000 clones, 70% to 85% of which are singletons. The ten largest make up roughly 9.7% of the sample.

Overall results and qualifications from the work: Linkage disequilibrium might explain the correlated functional status among segregating V segments, but an unknown experimental factor could not be excluded. In vitro tests confirmed that three of the cytomegalovirus-associated TCR beta chains recognize cytomegalovirus antigens. Only TCR beta chains were sequenced in this cohort, and the absence of alpha or paired-chain data limited detectable features. Because HLA typing was unavailable for some donors at each locus, only the typed subset was used in association tests. The study listed 150 to 200 TCR beta chains as associated with cytomegalovirus. Some 16 rarely observed V segments, including chromosome 9 orphons, were excluded from the earlier analysis of about 600 of the donors because counts were too low. Most CMV-associated TCR beta chains appeared to be HLA-restricted in a later analysis, and the HLA associations seemed to be driven largely by CMV exposure. In both the original and validation cohorts, the classifier was reported to diagnose cytomegalovirus status with high specificity and sensitivity. The sequencing pipeline was judged likely to have produced a cluster of highly shared sequence variants as a technical artifact. According to a later genetic analysis, donors in an Asian-associated ancestry cluster had fewer N-insertions in productive TCRs than the approximately 710-donor mean. Sequencing depth was assumed to be roughly uniform across donors in the presence/absence analyses, though that assumption may not hold. In a later analysis, 15,000 to 20,000 TCR beta sequences were associated with specific HLA alleles at a false discovery rate of 0.05. In a later genetic analysis, a missense DCLRE1C variant was associated with V-gene and J-gene trimming of TCR beta chains, and the association was replicated in an independent cohort. Some IMGT-functional V segments, including TRBV6-2 and TRBV6-3, could not be told apart with the 87-base-pair reads, so those segments were excluded. CMV serostatus was the only immune exposure information available for the cohort. When HLA alleles, especially DR and DQ, strongly co-occurred, TCR associations were difficult to assign to individual alleles. Across donors, most TCR sequences were observed very rarely, whereas some public TCRs were present in many individuals. Broadly in line with IMGT annotations, most TCR beta V segments showed up in productive rearrangements about 90% or about 30% of the time in an earlier analysis of roughly 590 of the donors. According to a later analysis, parvovirus B19, influenza, CMV and Epstein-Barr virus appeared linked to several top co-occurrence clusters. According to a later analysis, TCR association rates differed among HLA loci, with DRB1 alleles showing the most associated TCRs and HLA-C alleles showing the fewest. In a later analysis, HLA-associated TCR beta chains showed more clonal expansion and lower generation probabilities than non-associated chains that were equally common. The authors suggested that the approach could potentially be generalized to other disease states and immunological phenotypes. A further reported finding was that TCR beta sequences accurately predicted the HLA-A and HLA-B alleles for most subjects in the first cohort.

In total, just over 650 healthy bone marrow donors made up the cohort. All cohort members were sampled while nominally healthy, although unrecorded immune exposures were likely present. The donor tested CMV seropositive, placing the donor among the 289 seropositive members of the cohort. Each donor provided a peripheral blood sample, and peripheral blood mononuclear cells were used for TCR beta sequencing. Genomic DNA extraction from the blood cell samples was performed with the Qiagen DNeasy Blood Extraction Kit. The sample comprised PBMCs. The clonotype originates from a man aged 40-49 years in good health and CMV-seropositive. The V and J segments used are TRBV19 and TRBJ1-4; TRBD1 aligns with 8 central bases. The CDR3 in this case is CASSFGQGGQKLFF. The sequenced DNA is TGTGCCAGTAGTTTCGGACAGGGAGGGCAAAAACTGTTTTTT. With the rest looked up from the reference TRBV19 and TRBJ1-4 genes rather than sequenced, the full variable domain is DGGITQSPKYLFRKEGQNVTLSCEQNLNHDAMYWYRQDPGQGLRLIYYSQIVNDFQKGDIAEGYSVSREKKESFPLTVTSAQKNPTAFYLCASSFGQGGQKLFFGSGTQLSVL.